The source of this T cell receptor (beta chain) is a study of regulatory T cells in long-lasting Graves disease. Between the trimmed V and J ends, which lost 4 bases and 0 bases, there was a span of 16 bases. Germline V gene sequence: CDR1 MDHEN, CDR2 SYDVKM. This CDR3 comprises 16 residues. According to the study, TCR beta libraries were built with iRepertoire HTBI primers and CDR3-region Arm-PCR. TCRdb fed the multiplex PCR reads into MiXCR, producing one record per CDR3 protein. The table records fewer than 450,000 distinct CDR3 sequences, around 22% of them present only once. Time point defined: persistent/refractory GD, antithyroid drugs over 5 years with positive TRAb. Following extraction of RNA from PBMCs, that RNA was used to make the TCR library. This clonotype was recorded many times.

The sequencing used peripheral blood mononuclear cells (PBMCs), collected when the disease was refractory, from a patient treated with antithyroid drugs. The TCR comes from a female donor with Graves disease. The chain joins TRBV28 to TRBJ2-7; no clear D gene. CDR3 DNA: TGTGCCAGCAGTTACAAACAATTCACGAGCTCCTACGAGCAGTACTTC. The encoded protein is CASSYKQFTSSYEQYF. The full variable domain, with the rest looked up from reference TRBV28 and TRBJ2-7, is DVKVTQSSRYLVKRTGEKVFLECVQDMDHENMFWYRQDPGLGLRLIYFSYDVKMKEKGDIPEGYSVSREKKERFSLILESASTNQTSMYLCASSYKQFTSSYEQYFGPGTRLTVT.